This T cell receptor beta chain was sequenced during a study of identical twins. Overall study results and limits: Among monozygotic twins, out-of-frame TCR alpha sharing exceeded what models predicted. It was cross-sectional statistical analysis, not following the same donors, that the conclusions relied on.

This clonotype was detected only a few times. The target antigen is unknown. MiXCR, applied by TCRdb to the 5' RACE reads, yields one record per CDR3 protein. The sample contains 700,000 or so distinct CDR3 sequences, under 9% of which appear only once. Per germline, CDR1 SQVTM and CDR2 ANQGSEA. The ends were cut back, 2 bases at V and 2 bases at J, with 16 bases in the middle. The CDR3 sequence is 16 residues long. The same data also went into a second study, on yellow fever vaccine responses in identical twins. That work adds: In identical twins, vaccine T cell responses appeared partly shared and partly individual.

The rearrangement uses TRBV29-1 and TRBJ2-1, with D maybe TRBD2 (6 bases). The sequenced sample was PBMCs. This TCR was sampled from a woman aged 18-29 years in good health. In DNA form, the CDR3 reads TGCAGCGTTGAACTTTGGGACTTGAGCACCTACAATGAGCAGTTCTTC. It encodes CSVELWDLSTYNEQFF.